This T cell receptor beta chain emerged from a study of blood T cell repertoires in COVID-19. Turning to the study itself: Material from acute and convalescent COVID-19 was sourced from the United States, Italy and Spain. PBMCs, B-cell-depleted T cells, or T cells were the source of the cDNA or gDNA that made up the material.

This clone has only a few counts. As originally analysed: Amplifying reference gene primers gave estimates of nucleated cell counts. Generated by immunoSEQ multiplex PCR, the TCRdb table keeps only in-frame clones and is missing some. The D gene and trimming were derived from the DNA, and the V and J assignments and clone size from that table. Of roughly 130,000 clones in the sample, 70% to 90% were seen once. Sequences were obtained from peripheral blood. The origin of this receptor is a woman aged 55-70 years with acute or convalescent COVID-19.

DNA of the CDR3: TGTGCCAGCTCACACACCGGAGGAGGTCGCAATCAGCCCCAGCATTTT. Amino acid sequence: CASSHTGGGRNQPQHF. The chain is built from TRBV18 and TRBJ1-5; D is undetermined. V was clipped by 4 bases and J by 2 bases, with 15 bases between them. This CDR3 region has 16 residues. Germline V gives CDR1 KGHSH, CDR2 LQKENI.